Below, 24 T cell receptor beta chains from the same sample are listed, as sequenced in a study of T cell responses to AZD1222 COVID-19 vaccine. The protocol was immunoSEQ multiplex PCR, while the TCRdb copy is restricted to in-frame clones and leaves out a portion. Altogether roughly 150,000 clones are present, more than 70% being singletons, with the ten largest covering roughly 2.1%. Sequenced material: peripheral blood, taken on day 0 of AZD1222 vaccination. The receptors were sampled from an adult in good health.

This chain uses TRBV19 with TRBJ2-2; 8 positions match TRBD2. In germline, CDR1 is LNHDA, CDR2 SQIVND (reference sequence). V was pared by 7 bases and J by 1 base, with 8 bases of the junction left unmatched. This CDR3 contains 16 residues. In nucleotides, the CDR3 is TGTGCCAGTAAATGGACGGGAGGGGGGAACACCGGGGAGCTGTTTTTT. Residues: CASKWTGGGNTGELFF.

This clone was seen more than once but under ten times. The rearrangement uses TRBV7-2 and TRBJ2-7, with D perhaps assigned TRBD1 or TRBD2 (5 bases each). The CDR3 sequence is 14 residues long. Trimming stripped 6 bases from V and 5 bases from J, with 17 bases between. Germline values: CDR1 SGHTA, CDR2 FQGNSA. The CDR3 loop is CASSPSGASDEQYF. CDR3 nucleotide sequence: TGTGCCAGCAGTCCCTCCGGGGCGAGCGACGAGCAGTACTTC.

About this clone itself: No DNA is shown, since the ends of the CDR3 on it are uncertain; the CDR3 is the one TCRdb lists. This rearrangement joins TRBV19 to TRBJ1-2; the DNA was not compared with TRBD1, the D call given in the table. Germline CDR1 LNHDA, CDR2 SQIVND (reference sequence). Counting both end residues, the CDR3 totals 15 amino acids. This CDR3 reads CASRRAGTGEYGYTF.

The genes are TRBV10-3 and TRBJ2-1; the match to TRBD2 covers 12 bases. The CDR3 is 14 amino acids. CDR1 is ENHRY, CDR2 SYGVKD, per germline. The junction had 6 bases not matched to a gene; V was cut back by 10 bases and J by 5 bases. Here the CDR3 DNA reads TGTGCCACCCTCCTAGCGGGAGGGGACAATGAGCAGTTCTTC. It codes for CATLLAGGDNEQFF.

This clone has a single count. For the CDR3, the DNA is TGTGCCAGTAGTGCAGGGGCCCACCAAGAGACCCAGTACTTC. This sequence encodes CASSAGAHQETQYF. This chain joins TRBV19 and TRBJ2-5; possibly TRBD1 for D (6 bases). CDR1 is LNHDA and CDR2 is SQIVND in the germline V gene (reference sequence). V dropped 5 bases and J dropped 0 bases, with 10 bases sitting between them. The CDR3 loop spans 14 amino acids.

The CDR3 here is CASRDRANYGYTF. The DNA of the CDR3 is TGTGCCAGTCGGGACAGGGCTAACTATGGCTACACCTTC. The genes are TRBV19 and TRBJ1-2, with 9 bases that match TRBD1. J was trimmed by 0 bases and V by 8 bases; bases with no gene match: 1. The CDR3 spans 13 residues. Germline V gene sequence: CDR1 LNHDA, CDR2 SQIVND (reference sequence).

This clone was counted once. The gene calls are TRBV2 and TRBJ1-2, with a tentative D call TRBD1 (5 bases). Per germline, CDR1 SNHLY and CDR2 FYNNEI. With 5 bases removed from V and 6 bases from J, the gap between germline ends came to 13 bases. This CDR3 is built from 13 residues. The CDR3 is CASSWAGKNGYTF. CDR3 DNA: TGTGCCAGCAGTTGGGCAGGGAAGAATGGCTACACCTTC.

A few counts support this clone. The chain has TRBV7-8 and TRBJ2-1; no definite D call. The germline V gene has CDR1 SGHVS and CDR2 FQNEAQ. Trimming removed 1 base at V and 6 bases at J, with 4 bases between. This CDR3 is built from 12 residues. CDR3 loop: CASSLVGNEQFF. The DNA of the CDR3 is TGTGCCAGCAGCTTAGTGGGCAATGAGCAGTTCTTC.

The rearrangement links TRBV24-1 to TRBJ2-1, with D tentatively TRBD1 or TRBD2 (6 bases each). The CDR3 contains 19 residues. The V and J ends lost 3 bases and 0 bases respectively, with 20 bases between them. Germline assignment: CDR1 KGHDR and CDR2 SFDVKD. The CDR3 DNA sequence: TGTGCCACCAGTGATCCGACCCCGAGGGGGGAGAGCTCCTACAATGAGCAGTTCTTC. This gives the protein CATSDPTPRGESSYNEQFF.

V usage is TRBV7-2 and J usage is TRBJ2-2; no clear D. Germline V lookup: CDR1 SGHTA, CDR2 FQGNSA. This CDR3 region has 15 residues. The V end lost 2 bases, the J end lost 0 bases, and 7 bases lay between the germline ends. The CDR3 nucleotides are TGTGCCAGCAGCTTATCTAGGGCGAACACCGGGGAGCTGTTTTTT. Its protein is CASSLSRANTGELFF.

This clone was observed a few times. V and J are TRBV13 and TRBJ2-3, with 14 bases lining up with TRBD2. The CDR3 is made up of 20 amino acids. Trimming removed 5 bases from V and 0 bases from J; junction bases left unmatched: 13. CDR1 is PRHDT, CDR2 FYEKMQ, per germline (reference sequence). CDR3 nucleotide sequence: TGTGCCAGCAGCCGTTACCTTCGGACTAGCGGGAGGACTAGCACAGATACGCAGTATTTT. Translation gives CASSRYLRTSGRTSTDTQYF.

The chain recombines TRBV24-1 with TRBJ2-7, with 7 bases matching TRBD1. Looked up from germline, CDR1 is KGHDR and CDR2 is SFDVKD. V dropped 12 bases and J dropped 1; count of bases not matched to a gene: 11. The CDR3 has 14 amino acids. In DNA, the CDR3 is TGTGCCGTACTCTCAGGGGGTGCTTCCTACGAGCAGTACTTC. This codes for CAVLSGGASYEQYF.

The chain couples TRBV28 to TRBJ2-7; 13 bases agree with TRBD2. This CDR3 region has 14 residues. The germline V gene encodes CDR1 MDHEN and CDR2 SYDVKM. The trim removed 5 bases at V and 6 bases at J, leaving 4 bases unmatched. Written as DNA, the CDR3 is TGTGCCAGCAGTCAAGGACTAGCGGGGGCCGAGCAGTACTTC. This gives the protein CASSQGLAGAEQYF.

The rearrangement joins TRBV9 to TRBJ2-1; no clear D gene. This CDR3 spans 11 amino acids. Germline-derived CDR1 and CDR2 are SGDLS and YYNGEE. Trimming cost V 0 bases and J 6 bases, with 1 base left between them. In DNA, the CDR3 is TGTGCCAGCAGCGTAGCCAATGAGCAGTTCTTC. This translates into CASSVANEQFF.

The rearrangement uses TRBV28 and TRBJ1-1; D is unclear. Germline V gives CDR1 MDHEN, CDR2 SYDVKM. Trimming removed 5 bases at V and 1 base at J, with 8 bases between. The CDR3 spans 13 residues. The DNA for the CDR3 is TGTGCCAGCAGTCCCCCCGGGAACACTGAAGCTTTCTTT. As protein: CASSPPGNTEAFF.

The V and J genes are TRBV18 and TRBJ2-1, with D perhaps given as TRBD1 or TRBD2 (5 bases each). The CDR3 contains 14 residues. CDR1 KGHSH and CDR2 LQKENI come from the germline V gene. V gave up 6 bases and J gave up 0 bases, with 9 bases separating them. CDR3 region: CASSQGDSYNEQFF. CDR3 DNA sequence: TGTGCCAGCTCGCAGGGAGACTCCTACAATGAGCAGTTCTTC.

V usage is TRBV7-9 and J usage is TRBJ1-2; no clear D. This CDR3 is 14 amino acids long. With 3 bases removed from V and 6 bases from J, the gap between germline ends came to 14 bases. In germline, CDR1 is SEHNR, CDR2 FQNEAQ (reference sequence). CDR3 DNA: TGTGCCAGCAGCTTCCCAGGAGCTATTAATGGCTACACCTTC. Protein sequence: CASSFPGAINGYTF. The variable domain in full, with the rest retrieved from reference TRBV7-9 and TRBJ1-2, is DTGVSQNPRHKITKRGQNVTFRCDPISEHNRLYWYRQTLGQGPEFLTYFQNEAQLEKSRLLSDRFSAERPKGSFSTLEIQRTEQGDSAMYLCASSFPGAINGYTFGSGTRLTVV.

This chain joins TRBV27 and TRBJ2-7; D call uncertain. Germline assignment: CDR1 MNHEY and CDR2 SMNVEV (reference sequence). CDR3 length: 14 residues. The V end was cut by 1 base, the J end by 2 bases, with 9 bases between. CDR3 coding DNA: TGTGCCAGCAGTTTATTTTGGGGTCCCTACGAGCAGTACTTC. Amino acids: CASSLFWGPYEQYF.

J is TRBJ2-1 and V is TRBV6-5, with D possibly called TRBD1 or TRBD2 (5 bases each). Trimming took off 5 bases at V and 8 bases at J, with 16 bases between the two ends. Germline CDR1 is MNHEY and CDR2 is SVGAGI. The CDR3 sequence is 14 residues long. CDR3 residues: CASSRDPRAHEQFF. As DNA, the CDR3 is TGTGCCAGCAGTCGGGACCCCCGGGCACATGAGCAGTTCTTC.

The J gene is TRBJ1-2, the V gene TRBV19, with D perhaps matching TRBD1 (5 bases). V was pared by 9 bases and J by 10 bases, with 6 bases between. Germline CDR1 is LNHDA and CDR2 is SQIVND (reference sequence). The length of the CDR3 is 8 residues. CDR3 DNA sequence: TGTGCCAGCGGACACTACACCTTC. It is translated as CASGHYTF. The full variable domain, in which reference TRBV19 and TRBJ1-2 provide the parts outside the CDR3, is DGGITQSPKYLFRKEGQNVTLSCEQNLNHDAMYWYRQDPGQGLRLIYYSQIVNDFQKGDIAEGYSVSREKKESFPLTVTSAQKNPTAFYLCASGHYTFGSGTRLTVV.

A single count supports this clone. This chain uses TRBV7-8 with TRBJ2-7, with a weak D call TRBD2 (6 bases). CDR1 SGHVS and CDR2 FQNEAQ come from the germline V gene. There are 16 residues in the CDR3. V was clipped by 1 base and J by 0 bases, with 13 bases between them. CDR3 loop: CASSLDRSGFSYEQYF. CDR3 bases: TGTGCCAGCAGCTTAGACCGGAGCGGGTTCTCCTACGAGCAGTACTTC.

The chain recombines TRBV5-4 with TRBJ2-7; perhaps D is TRBD1 or TRBD2 (5 bases each). Germline V lookup: CDR1 SGHNT, CDR2 YYREEE (reference sequence). The CDR3 contains 14 residues. Between the trimmed V and J ends, which lost 4 bases and 7 bases, there was a span of 18 bases. This CDR3 reads CASSRGPLKAEQYF. CDR3 DNA sequence: TGTGCCAGCAGCCGGGGACCACTTAAGGCGGAGCAGTACTTC.

This clone was detected once. J is TRBJ1-1 and V is TRBV12-3 or TRBV12-4, with D uncertain. V was trimmed by 1 base and J by 6 bases, leaving 9 bases between them. The CDR3 is 13 amino acids. The CDR3 reads CASSLEVSAEAFF. CDR3 nucleotide sequence: TGTGCCAGCAGTTTAGAAGTTAGCGCTGAAGCTTTCTTT.

The V gene is TRBV27, the J gene TRBJ2-3, with 10 bases that match TRBD2. The germline V gene encodes CDR1 MNHEY and CDR2 SMNVEV (reference sequence). The CDR3 totals 16 residues. The V gene end was trimmed by 1 base and the J gene end by 5 bases; junction bases not matched to a gene: 6. CDR3 sequence: CASSLLGASGRDTQYF. The CDR3 DNA is TGTGCCAGCAGTTTATTGGGAGCTAGCGGGAGAGATACGCAGTATTTT.